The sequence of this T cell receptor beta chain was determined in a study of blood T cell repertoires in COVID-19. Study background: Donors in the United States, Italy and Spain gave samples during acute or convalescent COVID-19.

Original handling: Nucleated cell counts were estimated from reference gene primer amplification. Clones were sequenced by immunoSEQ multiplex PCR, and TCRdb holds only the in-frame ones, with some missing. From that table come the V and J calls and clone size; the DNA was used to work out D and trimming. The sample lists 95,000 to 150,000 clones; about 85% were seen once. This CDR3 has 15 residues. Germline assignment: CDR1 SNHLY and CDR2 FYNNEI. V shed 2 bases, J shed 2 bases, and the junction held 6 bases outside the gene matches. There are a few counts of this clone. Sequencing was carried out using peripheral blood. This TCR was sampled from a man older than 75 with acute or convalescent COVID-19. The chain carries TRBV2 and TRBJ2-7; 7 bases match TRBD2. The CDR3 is CASSESGGGAYEQYF. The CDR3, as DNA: TGTGCCAGCAGTGAATCGGGCGGGGGAGCCTACGAGCAGTACTTC.